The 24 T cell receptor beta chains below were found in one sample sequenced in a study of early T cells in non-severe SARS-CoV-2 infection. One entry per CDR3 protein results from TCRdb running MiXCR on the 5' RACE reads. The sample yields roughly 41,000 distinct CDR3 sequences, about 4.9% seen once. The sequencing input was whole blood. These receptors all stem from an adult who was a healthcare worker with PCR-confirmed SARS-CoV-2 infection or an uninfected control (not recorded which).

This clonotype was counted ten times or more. CDR3 nucleotides: TGTGCCAGCAGCTCCGGGACCCAGGACGTCGGGGAGCTGTTTTTT. Translating it yields CASSSGTQDVGELFF. This sequence joins TRBV5-5 and TRBJ2-2; D is tentatively TRBD1 or TRBD2 (5 bases each). V was clipped by 3 bases and J by 7 bases, with 16 bases between them. The CDR3 has 15 amino acids. In germline, CDR1 is SGHKS, CDR2 YYEKEE (reference sequence).

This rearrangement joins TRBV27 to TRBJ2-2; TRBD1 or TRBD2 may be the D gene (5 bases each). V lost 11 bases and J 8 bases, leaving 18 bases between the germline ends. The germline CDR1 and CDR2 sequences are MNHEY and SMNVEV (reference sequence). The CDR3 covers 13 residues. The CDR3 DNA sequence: TGTGCCGTGGGTTCGGGACCTAGGGGGGAGCTGTTTTTT. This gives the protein CAVGSGPRGELFF.

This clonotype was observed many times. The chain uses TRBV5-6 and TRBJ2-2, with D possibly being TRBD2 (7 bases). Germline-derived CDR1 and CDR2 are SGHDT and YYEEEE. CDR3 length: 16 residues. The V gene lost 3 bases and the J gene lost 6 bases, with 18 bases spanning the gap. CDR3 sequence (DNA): TGTGCCAGCAGCTGGGGAGGGGGTTCTCATCCCGGGGAGCTGTTTTTT. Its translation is CASSWGGGSHPGELFF. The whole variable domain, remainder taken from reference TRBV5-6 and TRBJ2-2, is DAGVTQSPTHLIKTRGQQVTLRCSPKSGHDTVSWYQQALGQGPQFIFQYYEEEERQRGNFPDRFSGHQFPNYSSELNVNALLLGDSALYLCASSWGGGSHPGELFFGEGSRLTVL.

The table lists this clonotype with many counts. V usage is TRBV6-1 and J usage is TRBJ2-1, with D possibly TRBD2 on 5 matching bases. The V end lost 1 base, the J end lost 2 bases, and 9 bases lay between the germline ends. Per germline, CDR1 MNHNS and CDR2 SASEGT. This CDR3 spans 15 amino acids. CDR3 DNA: TGTGCCAGCAGTGAAGAGCCGGGAACCTACAATGAGCAGTTCTTC. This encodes CASSEEPGTYNEQFF.

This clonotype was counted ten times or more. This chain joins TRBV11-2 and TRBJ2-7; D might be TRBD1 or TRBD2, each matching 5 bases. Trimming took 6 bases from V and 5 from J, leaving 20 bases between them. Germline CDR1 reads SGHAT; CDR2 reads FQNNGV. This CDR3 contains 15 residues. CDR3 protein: CASRTGTHRTDEQYF. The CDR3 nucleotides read TGTGCCAGCAGGACCGGGACCCACCGTACAGACGAGCAGTACTTC.

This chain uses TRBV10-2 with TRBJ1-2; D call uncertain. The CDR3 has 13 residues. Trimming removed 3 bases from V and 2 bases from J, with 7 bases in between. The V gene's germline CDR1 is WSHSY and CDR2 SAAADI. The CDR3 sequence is CASSDTANYGYTF. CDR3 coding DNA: TGCGCCAGCAGTGATACGGCAAACTATGGCTACACCTTC.

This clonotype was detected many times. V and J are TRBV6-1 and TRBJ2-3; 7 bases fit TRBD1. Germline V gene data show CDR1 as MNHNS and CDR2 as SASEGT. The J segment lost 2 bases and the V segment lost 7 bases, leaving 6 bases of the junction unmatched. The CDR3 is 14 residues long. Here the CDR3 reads CASTRGLDTDTQYF. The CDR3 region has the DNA TGTGCCAGCACGAGGGGGCTGGACACAGATACGCAGTATTTT.

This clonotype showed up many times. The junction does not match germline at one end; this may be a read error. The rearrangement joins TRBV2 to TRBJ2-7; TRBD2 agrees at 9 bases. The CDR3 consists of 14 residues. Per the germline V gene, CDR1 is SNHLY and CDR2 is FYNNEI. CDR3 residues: CASRERGASYEQYF. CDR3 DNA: TGTGCCAGCCGTGAGCGGGGGGCCTCCTACGAGCAGTACTTC.

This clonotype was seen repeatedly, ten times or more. The CDR3 is CASSIDVRAALSLNEQFF. The CDR3 nucleotides read TGTGCCAGTAGTATAGATGTAAGGGCAGCCCTCAGCTTAAATGAGCAGTTCTTC. The chain uses TRBV19 and TRBJ2-1; D uncertain. The CDR3 consists of 18 residues. Trimming stripped 0 bases from V and 7 bases from J, with 22 bases between. Germline lookup yields CDR1 LNHDA and CDR2 SQIVND (reference sequence).

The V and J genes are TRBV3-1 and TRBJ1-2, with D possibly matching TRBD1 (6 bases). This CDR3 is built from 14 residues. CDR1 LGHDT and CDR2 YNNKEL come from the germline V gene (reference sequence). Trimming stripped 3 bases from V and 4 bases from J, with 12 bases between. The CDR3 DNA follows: TGTGCCAGCAGCCAGCGGACAGTCCTCTATGGCTACACCTTC. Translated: CASSQRTVLYGYTF.

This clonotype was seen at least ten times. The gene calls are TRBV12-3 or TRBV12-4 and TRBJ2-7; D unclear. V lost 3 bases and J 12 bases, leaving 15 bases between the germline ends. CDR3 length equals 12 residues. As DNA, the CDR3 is TGTGCCAGCAGTTTGCTCGGGTGGCCCCCGTACTTC. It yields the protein CASSLLGWPPYF.

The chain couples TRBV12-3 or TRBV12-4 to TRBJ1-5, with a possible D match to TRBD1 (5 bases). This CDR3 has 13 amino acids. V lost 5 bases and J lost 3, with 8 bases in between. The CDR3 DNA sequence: TGTGCCAGCAGTCTGACAGCCAATCAGCCCCAGCATTTT. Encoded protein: CASSLTANQPQHF.

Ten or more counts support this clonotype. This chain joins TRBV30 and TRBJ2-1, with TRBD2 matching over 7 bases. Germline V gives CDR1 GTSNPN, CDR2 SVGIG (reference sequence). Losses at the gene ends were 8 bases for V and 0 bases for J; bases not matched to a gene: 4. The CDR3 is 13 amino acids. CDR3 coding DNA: TGTGCCGTCCGCGGGAGCTCCTACAATGAGCAGTTCTTC. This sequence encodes CAVRGSSYNEQFF.

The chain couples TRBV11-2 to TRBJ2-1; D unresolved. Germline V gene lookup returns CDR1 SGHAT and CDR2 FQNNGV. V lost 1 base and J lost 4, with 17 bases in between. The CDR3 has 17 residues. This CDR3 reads CASSLGVVQLYYNEQFF. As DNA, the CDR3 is TGTGCCAGCAGCTTAGGGGTTGTACAGTTGTATTACAATGAGCAGTTCTTC. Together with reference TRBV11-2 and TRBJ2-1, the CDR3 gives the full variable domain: EAGVAQSPRYKIIEKRQSVAFWCNPISGHATLYWYQQILGQGPKLLIQFQNNGVVDDSQLPKDRFSAERLKGVDSTLKIQPAKLEDSAVYLCASSLGVVQLYYNEQFFGPGTRLTVL.

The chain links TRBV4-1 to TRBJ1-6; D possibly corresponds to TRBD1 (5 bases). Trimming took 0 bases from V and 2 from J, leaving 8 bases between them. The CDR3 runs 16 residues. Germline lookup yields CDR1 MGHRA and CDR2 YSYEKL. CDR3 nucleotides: TGCGCCAGCAGCCAAGATCAGGGAACCTATAATTCACCCCTCCACTTT. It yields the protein CASSQDQGTYNSPLHF.

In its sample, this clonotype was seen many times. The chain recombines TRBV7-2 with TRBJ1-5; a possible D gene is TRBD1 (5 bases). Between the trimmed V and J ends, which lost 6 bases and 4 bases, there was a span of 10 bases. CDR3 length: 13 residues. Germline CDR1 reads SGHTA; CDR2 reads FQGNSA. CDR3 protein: CASSTGPNQPQHF. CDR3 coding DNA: TGTGCCAGCAGTACAGGACCTAATCAGCCCCAGCATTTT.

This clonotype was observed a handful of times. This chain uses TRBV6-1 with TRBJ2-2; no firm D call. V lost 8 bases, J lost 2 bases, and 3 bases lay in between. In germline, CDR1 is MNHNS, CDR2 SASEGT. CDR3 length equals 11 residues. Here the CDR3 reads CASVNTGELFF. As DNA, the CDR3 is TGTGCCAGCGTAAACACCGGGGAGCTGTTTTTT.

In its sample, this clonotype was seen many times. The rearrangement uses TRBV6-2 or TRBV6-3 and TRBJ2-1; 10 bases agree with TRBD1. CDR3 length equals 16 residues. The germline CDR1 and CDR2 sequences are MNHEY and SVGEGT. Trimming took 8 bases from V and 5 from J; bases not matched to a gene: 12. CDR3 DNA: TGTGCCAGCCGTCCCGGGACAGGGGTCTTAAACAATGAGCAGTTCTTC. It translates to CASRPGTGVLNNEQFF.

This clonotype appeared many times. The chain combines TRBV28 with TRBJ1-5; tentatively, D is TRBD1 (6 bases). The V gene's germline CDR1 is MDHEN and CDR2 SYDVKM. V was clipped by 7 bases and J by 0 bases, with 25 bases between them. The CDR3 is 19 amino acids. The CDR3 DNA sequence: TGTGCCAGCACCATAAGAGATCTCACAGGGTTTGATAGCAATCAGCCCCAGCATTTT. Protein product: CASTIRDLTGFDSNQPQHF.

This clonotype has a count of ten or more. The CDR3 protein is CASSVGPRLEETQYF. The DNA of the CDR3 is TGTGCCAGCAGCGTAGGTCCGCGTTTGGAGGAGACCCAGTACTTC. The rearrangement uses TRBV9 and TRBJ2-5, with unresolved D. V was shortened by 0 bases and J by 5 bases, with 14 bases between the two germline ends. Looked up from germline, CDR1 is SGDLS and CDR2 is YYNGEE. The CDR3 runs to 15 residues.

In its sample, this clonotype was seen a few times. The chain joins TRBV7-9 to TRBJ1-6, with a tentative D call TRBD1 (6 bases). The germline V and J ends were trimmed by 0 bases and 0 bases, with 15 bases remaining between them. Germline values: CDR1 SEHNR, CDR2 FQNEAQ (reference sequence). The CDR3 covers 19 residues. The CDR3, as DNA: TGTGCCAGCAGCTTAGCGGTAGGACAGCGAAGCTCCTATAATTCACCCCTCCACTTT. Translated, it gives CASSLAVGQRSSYNSPLHF.

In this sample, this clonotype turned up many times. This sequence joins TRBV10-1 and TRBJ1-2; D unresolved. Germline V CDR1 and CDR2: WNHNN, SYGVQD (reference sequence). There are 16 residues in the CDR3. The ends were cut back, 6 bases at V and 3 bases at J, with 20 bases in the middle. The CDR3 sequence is CASSSGAAGDHYGYTF. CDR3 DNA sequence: TGCGCCAGCAGCTCCGGAGCAGCGGGAGACCACTATGGCTACACCTTC.

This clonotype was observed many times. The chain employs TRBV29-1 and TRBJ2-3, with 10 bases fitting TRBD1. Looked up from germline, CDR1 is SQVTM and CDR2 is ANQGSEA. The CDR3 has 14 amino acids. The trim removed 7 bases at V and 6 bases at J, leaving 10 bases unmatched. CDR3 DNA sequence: TGCAGCGCCCTGACAGGGGGCAACGCGGATACGCAGTATTTT. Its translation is CSALTGGNADTQYF.

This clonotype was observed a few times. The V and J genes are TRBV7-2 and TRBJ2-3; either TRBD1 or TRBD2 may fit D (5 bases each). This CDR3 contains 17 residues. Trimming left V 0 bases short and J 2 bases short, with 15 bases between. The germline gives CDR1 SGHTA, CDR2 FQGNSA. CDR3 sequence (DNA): TGTGCCAGCAGCTTAGCCCTATACGGGGCCTACACAGATACGCAGTATTTT. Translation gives CASSLALYGAYTDTQYF.